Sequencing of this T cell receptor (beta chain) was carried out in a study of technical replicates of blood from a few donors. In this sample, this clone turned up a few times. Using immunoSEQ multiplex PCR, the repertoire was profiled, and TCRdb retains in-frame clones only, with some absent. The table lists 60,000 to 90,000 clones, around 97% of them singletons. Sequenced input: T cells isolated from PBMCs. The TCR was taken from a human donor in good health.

This chain's CDR3 is CATSRDREEQTEAFF. The CDR3 bases are TGTGCCACCAGCAGAGATAGGGAGGAACAGACTGAAGCTTTCTTT. The chain employs TRBV15 and TRBJ1-1; D remains unclear. This CDR3 comprises 15 residues. Between the trimmed V and J ends, which lost 0 bases and 5 bases, there was a span of 13 bases. Germline lookup yields CDR1 LNHNV and CDR2 YYDKDF (reference sequence). Variable domain in full (rest from reference TRBV15 and TRBJ1-1): DAMVIQNPRYQVTQFGKPVTLSCSQTLNHNVMYWYQQKSSQAPKLLFHYYDKDFNNEADTPDNFQSRRPNTSFCFLDIRSPGLGDTAMYLCATSRDREEQTEAFFGQGTRLTVV.